This T cell receptor beta chain appears in the sequencing data of a study of long-term antiretroviral therapy in people with HIV. The germline gives CDR1 SGHVS, CDR2 FNYEAQ. V was cut by 4 bases and J by 2 bases, with 8 bases left in between. This CDR3 is 13 amino acids long. This clone was counted only a few times. Samples were assayed with immunoSEQ v3.0 at survey level. The sequencing target was about 35,000-55,000 T-cell genomes per sample. Method: immunoSEQ multiplex PCR; TCRdb's copy keeps in-frame clones and lacks some. The sample contains some 24,000 clones, about 80% of which appear only once.

This rearrangement joins TRBV7-6 to TRBJ1-1; no firm D call. The clonotype comes from a man aged 25-45 years with HIV. The sequences come from unsorted PBMCs, collected 0.7 years before starting antiretroviral therapy. CDR3 loop: CASSYGPNTEAFF. The CDR3 DNA follows: TGTGCCAGCAGCTACGGACCCAACACTGAAGCTTTCTTT.